This paragraph covers one TCR beta chain sequence. V lost 5 bases, J lost 0 bases, and 14 bases lay in between. The CDR3 runs to 16 residues. The germline V gene encodes CDR1 SGHNT and CDR2 YENEEA. The sample is drawn from a study of blood T cell repertoires in COVID-19. About the research overall: Sample material is recorded as cDNA or gDNA derived from T cells, B-cell-depleted T cells, or PBMCs.

In the original analysis: Amplification from reference gene primers served as the basis for estimated nucleated cell counts. Clones were read by immunoSEQ multiplex PCR, and TCRdb kept only the in-frame ones, dropping some. The V and J calls and clone size are taken from that table; D and trimming were inferred from the DNA. The sample consists of roughly 200,000 clones, 83% of them appearing once. The sequence was obtained from a man aged 40-55 years with active or convalescent COVID-19. The sequenced sample was peripheral blood. The genes are TRBV11-3 and TRBJ1-3, with D maybe TRBD1 (6 bases). The CDR3 nucleotides read TGTGCCAGCAGCATACTGGACAGAGGCTCTGGAAACACCATATATTTT. Amino acids: CASSILDRGSGNTIYF.